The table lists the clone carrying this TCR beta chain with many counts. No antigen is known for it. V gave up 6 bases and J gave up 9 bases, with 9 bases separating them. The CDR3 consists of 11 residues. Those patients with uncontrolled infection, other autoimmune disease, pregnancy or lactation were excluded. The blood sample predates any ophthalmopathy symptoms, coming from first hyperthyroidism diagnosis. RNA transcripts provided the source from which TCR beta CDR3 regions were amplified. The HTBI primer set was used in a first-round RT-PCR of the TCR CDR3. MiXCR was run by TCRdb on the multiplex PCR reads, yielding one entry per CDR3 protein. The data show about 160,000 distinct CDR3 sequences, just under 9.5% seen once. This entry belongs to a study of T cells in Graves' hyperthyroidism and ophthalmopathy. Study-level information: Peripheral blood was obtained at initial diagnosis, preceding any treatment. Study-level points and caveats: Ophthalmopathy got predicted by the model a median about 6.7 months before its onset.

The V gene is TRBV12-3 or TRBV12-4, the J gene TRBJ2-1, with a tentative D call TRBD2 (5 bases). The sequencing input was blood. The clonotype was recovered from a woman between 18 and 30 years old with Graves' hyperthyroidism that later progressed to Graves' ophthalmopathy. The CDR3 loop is CASRRTGEQFF. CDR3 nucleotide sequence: TGTGCCAGCAGGCGGACTGGTGAGCAGTTCTTC.